The 26 T cell receptor beta chains presented below share a single source sample, sequenced in a study of blood T cell repertoires in COVID-19. Measured with immunoSEQ multiplex PCR; TCRdb has only the in-frame clones, and not every one. Of several thousand clones in the sample, 85% to 90% were seen once. Sequencing was carried out using peripheral blood. The receptors come from a man between 60 and 75 years old with acute or convalescent COVID-19.

J is TRBJ1-2 and V is TRBV6-2 or TRBV6-3; 8 bases fit TRBD1. The germline V gene encodes CDR1 MNHEY and CDR2 SVGEGT. V trimming: 5 bases; J trimming: 0 bases; junction bases outside the gene matches: 2. CDR3 length: 14 residues. CDR3 loop: CASSQDRANYGYTF. Written as DNA, the CDR3 is TGTGCCAGCAGTCAGGACAGGGCTAACTATGGCTACACCTTC.

The chain links TRBV9 to TRBJ1-2; D not resolved. The CDR3 contains 14 residues. With 4 bases removed from V and 5 bases from J, the gap between germline ends came to 15 bases. Per germline, CDR1 SGDLS and CDR2 YYNGEE. CDR3 region: CASSTRPIDYGYTF. The CDR3 DNA reads as TGTGCCAGCAGCACCCGTCCAATAGATTATGGCTACACCTTC.

This chain uses TRBV14 with TRBJ2-3; D gene ambiguous. The CDR3 length is 13 residues. CDR1 is SGHDN and CDR2 is FVKESK in the germline V gene. Deletions cut 0 bases from V and 7 bases from J, with 8 bases between. This chain's CDR3 is CASSQDWRNTQYF. CDR3 nucleotides: TGTGCCAGCAGCCAAGATTGGAGAAATACGCAGTATTTT. The full variable domain, completed using reference TRBV14 and TRBJ2-3, is EAGVTQFPSHSVIEKGQTVTLRCDPISGHDNLYWYRRVMGKEIKFLLHFVKESKQDESGMPNNRFLAERTGGTYSTLKVQPAELEDSGVYFCASSQDWRNTQYFGPGTRLTVL.

The V and J genes are TRBV6-5 and TRBJ1-1; no clear D. This CDR3 region has 13 residues. Trimming stripped 0 bases from V and 6 bases from J, with 8 bases between. Germline-derived CDR1 and CDR2 are MNHEY and SVGAGI. CDR3 sequence (DNA): TGTGCCAGCAGTTACTCGAGAAACGCTGAAGCTTTCTTT. Its protein product is CASSYSRNAEAFF.

The V gene is TRBV28, the J gene TRBJ2-7, with a tentative D call TRBD1 (6 bases). The length of the CDR3 is 14 residues. V was trimmed by 1 base and J by 3 bases, leaving 10 bases between them. Germline CDR1 and CDR2: MDHEN and SYDVKM. The CDR3 protein is CASSLFQGRYEQYV. The CDR3, as DNA: TGTGCCAGCAGTTTATTTCAGGGGCGCTACGAGCAGTACGTC.

The chain joins TRBV10-1 to TRBJ2-7; TRBD1 matches at 9 bases. The CDR3 loop spans 13 amino acids. Trimming cost V 4 bases and J 9 bases; bases outside gene matches: 7. Germline CDR1 WNHNN, CDR2 SYGVQD (reference sequence). The CDR3 DNA reads as TGCGCCAGCAGTGGAGACAGGGGGATCTTGCAGTACTTC. Its protein product is CASSGDRGILQYF.

This chain links TRBV28 with TRBJ2-5; 12 positions match TRBD2. The CDR3 length is 19 residues. The V gene end was trimmed by 6 bases and the J gene end by 5 bases; junction bases not matched to a gene: 19. CDR1 and CDR2 (germline): MDHEN, SYDVKM. The CDR3 spells CASSQSTSGGALTIETQYF. The DNA for the CDR3 is TGTGCCAGCAGCCAATCGACTAGCGGGGGAGCCCTGACTATCGAGACCCAGTACTTC.

J is TRBJ2-4 and V is TRBV10-3; 7 bases are a match to TRBD2. With V trimmed by 0 bases and J by 5 bases, 7 bases remained unmatched. Germline V gene lookup returns CDR1 ENHRY and CDR2 SYGVKD. The CDR3 consists of 16 residues. CDR3 loop: CAISESVREPQNIQYF. CDR3 sequence (DNA): TGTGCCATCAGTGAGTCGGTGCGGGAGCCCCAAAACATTCAGTACTTC.

The J gene is TRBJ1-4, the V gene TRBV4-1; the D gene is possibly TRBD1 (5 bases). V was trimmed by 4 bases and J by 0 bases, leaving 6 bases between them. Per the germline V gene, CDR1 is MGHRA and CDR2 is YSYEKL. This CDR3 comprises 14 residues. The CDR3 DNA reads as TGCGCCAGCAGCCCGACAGCAACTAATGAAAAACTGTTTTTT. Amino acids: CASSPTATNEKLFF.

The chain couples TRBV20-1 to TRBJ1-1, with D unresolved. V lost 3 bases to trimming and J lost 7 bases, with 6 bases between them. In germline, CDR1 is DFQATT, CDR2 SNEGSKA (reference sequence). This CDR3 contains 10 residues. CDR3 DNA sequence: TGCAGTGCTAGGGCCGTTGAAGCTTTCTTT. This sequence encodes CSARAVEAFF.

J is TRBJ2-2 and V is TRBV18, with a weak D call TRBD1 (6 bases). CDR3 length: 12 residues. Trimming removed 6 bases at V and 5 bases at J, with 7 bases between. Germline-derived CDR1 and CDR2 are KGHSH and LQKENI. The CDR3 sequence is CASSTGTGELFF. DNA of the CDR3: TGTGCCAGCTCCACAGGGACCGGGGAGCTGTTTTTT.

The DNA for the CDR3 is TGTGCCAGCAGCACCCTTACAGGGGCCTTTTATGGCTACACCTTC. Protein product: CASSTLTGAFYGYTF. This chain uses TRBV6-5 with TRBJ1-2; 7 bases line up with TRBD1. V shed 6 bases, J shed 5 bases, and the junction held 12 bases outside the gene matches. CDR3 size: 15 residues. Germline assignment: CDR1 MNHEY and CDR2 SVGAGI.

The CDR3, as DNA: TGTGCCAGCAGCTTATGGGAGGGCCGGGACAGGGCCACTGAAGCTTTCTTT. The encoded protein is CASSLWEGRDRATEAFF. The rearrangement joins TRBV11-2 to TRBJ1-1, with TRBD1 matching 9 bases. Per germline, CDR1 SGHAT and CDR2 FQNNGV. The CDR3 consists of 17 residues. J gave up 4 bases and V 2 bases, and 11 bases lay outside the gene matches.

V gene TRBV6-2 or TRBV6-3 combines with J gene TRBJ2-7; 7 nucleotides match TRBD1. With V trimmed by 2 bases and J by 2 bases, 3 bases remained unmatched. This CDR3 region has 14 residues. Germline CDR1 is MNHEY and CDR2 is SVGEGT. CDR3 sequence (DNA): TGTGCCAGCAGTTACGCCGGGACAGCCTACGAGCAGTACGTC. The encoded protein is CASSYAGTAYEQYV.

The rearrangement joins TRBV7-6 to TRBJ2-7, with D perhaps matching TRBD2 (6 bases). The ends were cut back, 5 bases at V and 0 bases at J, with 14 bases in the middle. The CDR3 consists of 15 residues. CDR1 is SGHVS and CDR2 is FNYEAQ in the germline V gene. The CDR3 reads CASSPRPGGSYEQYF. The CDR3, as DNA: TGTGCCAGCAGCCCTCGCCCCGGGGGCTCCTACGAGCAGTACTTC.

This chain uses TRBV3-1 (or the pseudogene TRBV3-2) with TRBJ2-2; possibly TRBD1 for D (6 bases). Trimming took off 7 bases at V and 5 bases at J, with 20 bases between the two ends. Germline CDR1 LGHDT, CDR2 YNNKEL (reference sequence). There are 16 residues in the CDR3. The CDR3 region has the DNA TGTGCCAGCACTGGACACAGGGAATTTGGAACCGGGGAGCTGTTTTTT. Translated, it gives CASTGHREFGTGELFF.

This rearrangement joins TRBV7-8 to TRBJ2-1; the match to TRBD2 covers 11 bases. Trimming removed 2 bases from V and 4 bases from J; junction bases left unmatched: 4. The CDR3 totals 16 residues. The germline CDR1 and CDR2 sequences are SGHVS and FQNEAQ. CDR3 nucleotides: TGTGCCAGCAGCTTAAGAAGACTAGCGGGGTACAATGAGCAGTTCTTC. This gives the protein CASSLRRLAGYNEQFF.

V gene TRBV2 combines with J gene TRBJ1-5; 7 bases match TRBD1. V shed 6 bases and J 3 bases; nucleotides not matched to a gene: 5. CDR1 SNHLY and CDR2 FYNNEI come from the germline V gene. The CDR3 contains 14 residues. The DNA for the CDR3 is TGTGCCAGCAGCGGGACAGTCTTCAATCAGCCCCAGCATTTT. Translating it yields CASSGTVFNQPQHF. The full variable domain, completed using reference TRBV2 and TRBJ1-5, is EPEVTQTPSHQVTQMGQEVILRCVPISNHLYFYWYRQILGQKVEFLVSFYNNEISEKSEIFDDQFSVERPDGSNFTLKIRSTKLEDSAMYFCASSGTVFNQPQHFGDGTRLSIL.

V and J are TRBV28 and TRBJ2-7; TRBD2 matches 7 bases. V trimming: 4 bases; J trimming: 3 bases; junction bases outside the gene matches: 6. Germline-derived CDR1 and CDR2 are MDHEN and SYDVKM. The length of the CDR3 is 14 residues. The CDR3 nucleotides read TGTGCCAGCAGTTCCCGGGACTACCGCTACGAGCAGTACGTC. Encoded protein: CASSSRDYRYEQYV.

The chain uses TRBV19 and TRBJ1-5; 12 bases map to TRBD1. After removal of 5 bases from V and 6 bases from J, the junction contained 8 bases not matched to a gene. Per germline, CDR1 LNHDA and CDR2 SQIVND (reference sequence). The CDR3 length is 16 residues. DNA of the CDR3: TGTGCCAGTAGTCGCCCCGGGACAGGGGGCCTTCAGCCCCAGCATTTT. This codes for CASSRPGTGGLQPQHF.

This rearrangement joins TRBV19 to TRBJ2-2, with TRBD2 matching 8 bases. Trimming at V came to 3 bases and at J to 3 bases, leaving 9 bases not matched to a gene. The CDR3 covers 17 residues. Germline lookup yields CDR1 LNHDA and CDR2 SQIVND (reference sequence). The CDR3 here is CASSIPLWRGDTGELFF. The CDR3 bases are TGTGCCAGTAGTATCCCCCTCTGGCGGGGGGACACCGGGGAGCTGTTTTTT.

This clone was seen a handful of times. The chain carries TRBV7-9 and TRBJ2-1; TRBD2 matches at 8 bases. V dropped 5 bases and J dropped 5; count of bases not matched to a gene: 5. The CDR3 spans 14 residues. The germline gives CDR1 SEHNR, CDR2 FQNEAQ (reference sequence). CDR3 region: CASSVVAGNNEQFF. The CDR3 DNA sequence: TGTGCCAGCAGCGTTGTAGCGGGGAACAATGAGCAGTTCTTC.

The rearrangement uses TRBV28 and TRBJ1-1; no firm D call. The V and J ends lost 4 bases and 1 base respectively, with 7 bases between them. The CDR3 has 13 amino acids. Germline V CDR1 and CDR2: MDHEN, SYDVKM. The CDR3 bases are TGTGCCAGCAGTTACTACAAGAACACTGAAGCTTTCTTT. Translating gives CASSYYKNTEAFF.

The V gene is TRBV28, the J gene TRBJ1-3; D unresolved. The V end was cut by 3 bases, the J end by 4 bases, with 13 bases between. From germline, CDR1 is MDHEN and CDR2 SYDVKM. CDR3 length equals 15 residues. CDR3 nucleotide sequence: TGTGCCAGCAGTTTCGGCCAGGCCGCCGGAAACACCATATATTTT. It is translated as CASSFGQAAGNTIYF.

The chain couples TRBV3-1 (or the pseudogene TRBV3-2) to TRBJ2-1; 8 nucleotides align to TRBD2. With V trimmed by 0 bases and J by 3 bases, 4 bases remained unmatched. The germline gives CDR1 LGHDT, CDR2 YNNKEL (reference sequence). CDR3 length: 16 amino acids. The CDR3, as DNA: TGTGCCAGCAGCCAAGAGGTTAGCGGGATCTACAATGAGCAGTTCTTC. As protein: CASSQEVSGIYNEQFF.

This chain links TRBV30 with TRBJ2-3; 12 bases agree with TRBD2. The J segment lost 4 bases and the V segment lost 1 base, leaving 0 bases of the junction unmatched. This CDR3 is built from 14 residues. CDR1 is GTSNPN and CDR2 is SVGIG in the germline V gene (reference sequence). Here the CDR3 reads CAWSGLAGADTQYF. DNA of the CDR3: TGTGCCTGGAGTGGACTAGCGGGAGCAGATACGCAGTATTTT.